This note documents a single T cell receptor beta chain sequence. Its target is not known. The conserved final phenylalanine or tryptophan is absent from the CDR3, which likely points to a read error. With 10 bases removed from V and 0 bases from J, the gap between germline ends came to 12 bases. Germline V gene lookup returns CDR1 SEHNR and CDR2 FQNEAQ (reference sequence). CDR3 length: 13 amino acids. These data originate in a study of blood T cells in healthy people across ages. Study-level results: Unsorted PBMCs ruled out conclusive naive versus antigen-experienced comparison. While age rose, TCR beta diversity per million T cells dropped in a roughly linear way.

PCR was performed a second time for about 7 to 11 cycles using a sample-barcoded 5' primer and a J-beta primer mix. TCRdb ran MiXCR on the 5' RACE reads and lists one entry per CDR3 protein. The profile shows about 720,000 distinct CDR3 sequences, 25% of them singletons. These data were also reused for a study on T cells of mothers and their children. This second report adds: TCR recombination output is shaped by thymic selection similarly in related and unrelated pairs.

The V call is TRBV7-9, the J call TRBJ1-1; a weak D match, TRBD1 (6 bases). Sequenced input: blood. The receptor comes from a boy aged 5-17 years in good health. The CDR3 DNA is TGTGCCACTCGGGGGCGAATGAACACTGAAGCTTTCCTT. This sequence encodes CATRGRMNTEAFL.